The 29 T cell receptor beta chains in this list originate from one sample, sequenced in a study of brain T cells in children with intractable seizures. Sequencing was performed with immunoSEQ multiplex PCR; in TCRdb, only in-frame clones are kept and a portion is missing. The sample lists about 120,000 clones; 94% were seen once. The sample here was peripheral blood, taken at surgery. These TCRs come from a boy under two years old with hemimegalencephaly and intractable seizures.

The rearrangement links TRBV3-1 (or the pseudogene TRBV3-2) to TRBJ1-2, with a weak D call TRBD1 (5 bases). The CDR3 runs 13 residues. Germline assignment: CDR1 LGHDT and CDR2 YNNKEL (reference sequence). The V end was cut by 4 bases, the J end by 4 bases, with 10 bases between. The CDR3 protein is CASSPGFVYGYTF. The CDR3 region has the DNA TGTGCCAGCAGCCCAGGGTTCGTCTATGGCTACACCTTC.

V gene TRBV29-1 combines with J gene TRBJ2-5; 14 bases are a match to TRBD2. V shed 7 bases and J 1 base; nucleotides not matched to a gene: 11. The germline CDR1 and CDR2 sequences are SQVTM and ANQGSEA. The CDR3 consists of 17 residues. In DNA, the CDR3 is TGCAGCGCAAAGGGACTAGCGGGAGACGGGGGCCAAGAGACCCAGTACTTC. Translation: CSAKGLAGDGGQETQYF.

The chain has TRBV19 and TRBJ1-2; D is undetermined. CDR1 and CDR2 (germline): LNHDA, SQIVND (reference sequence). The CDR3 has 13 amino acids. V was pared by 9 bases and J by 2 bases, with 13 bases between. The CDR3 here is CASALEVNYGYTF. CDR3 sequence (DNA): TGTGCCAGCGCCCTAGAGGTGAACTATGGCTACACCTTC.

The rearrangement joins TRBV3-1 (or the pseudogene TRBV3-2) to TRBJ2-1, with TRBD2 as a possible D gene (6 bases). Germline V gene sequence: CDR1 LGHDT, CDR2 YNNKEL (reference sequence). V was pared by 4 bases and J by 0 bases, with 10 bases between. The CDR3 is 15 residues long. The CDR3: CASSLSGNSYNEQFF. For the CDR3, the DNA is TGTGCCAGCAGCCTTAGCGGAAACTCCTACAATGAGCAGTTCTTC.

The chain combines TRBV24-1 with TRBJ1-1; D is possibly TRBD1 (6 bases). Germline lookup yields CDR1 KGHDR and CDR2 SFDVKD. V dropped 6 bases and J dropped 6 bases, with 10 bases sitting between them. This CDR3 region has 12 residues. CDR3 sequence: CATSYGGAEAFF. The CDR3 nucleotides read TGTGCCACCAGTTATGGGGGCGCTGAAGCTTTCTTT.

The J gene is TRBJ2-3, the V gene TRBV7-6; 11 positions agree with TRBD2. CDR3 length: 16 residues. V lost 1 base to trimming and J lost 5 bases; unmatched junction nucleotides: 5. Germline V CDR1 and CDR2: SGHVS, FNYEAQ. CDR3 amino acids: CASSLGSGRGGDTQYF. As DNA, the CDR3 is TGTGCCAGCAGCTTAGGTAGCGGGAGGGGCGGAGATACGCAGTATTTT.

The gene calls are TRBV9 and TRBJ1-3; 8 nucleotides match TRBD1. The CDR3 covers 14 residues. Germline V gene data show CDR1 as SGDLS and CDR2 as YYNGEE. The J segment lost 4 bases and the V segment lost 0 bases, leaving 0 bases of the junction unmatched. As DNA, the CDR3 is TGTGCCAGCAGCGTAGGGACAGGGGGAAACACCATATATTTT. It translates to CASSVGTGGNTIYF.

This chain joins TRBV19 and TRBJ1-6; possible D gene TRBD1, 5 bases. This CDR3 spans 18 amino acids. V was cut by 5 bases and J by 7 bases, with 24 bases left in between. Germline V gene sequence: CDR1 LNHDA, CDR2 SQIVND (reference sequence). This CDR3 reads CASSPTRGELVGNSPLHF. CDR3 nucleotides: TGTGCCAGTAGTCCCACCCGAGGGGAGCTAGTGGGAAATTCACCCCTCCACTTT.

The chain has TRBV12-3 or TRBV12-4 and TRBJ2-7, with D perhaps TRBD1 (6 bases). This CDR3 is built from 13 residues. V dropped 3 bases and J dropped 3 bases, with 9 bases sitting between them. For the CDR3, the DNA is TGTGCCAGCAGTTTGGGACAAAACTACGAGCAGTACTTC. Protein sequence: CASSLGQNYEQYF.

The chain uses TRBV30 and TRBJ2-7, with 8 bases fitting TRBD2. V lost 4 bases, J lost 4 bases, and 6 bases stayed unmatched. The CDR3 covers 13 residues. Per the germline V gene, CDR1 is GTSNPN and CDR2 is SVGIG (reference sequence). CDR3 sequence: CAWTPGLEYEQYF. CDR3 DNA: TGTGCCTGGACCCCGGGACTAGAATACGAGCAGTACTTC.

This chain connects TRBV2 to TRBJ2-6, with no clear D. The CDR3 runs 16 residues. Germline values: CDR1 SNHLY, CDR2 FYNNEI. With 2 bases removed from V and 4 bases from J, the gap between germline ends came to 12 bases. The CDR3 DNA is TGTGCCAGCAGTGAATCCCCCCGGGCCGGGGCCAACGTCCTGACTTTC. Its protein product is CASSESPRAGANVLTF. The variable domain in full, completed from reference TRBV2 and TRBJ2-6, reads EPEVTQTPSHQVTQMGQEVILRCVPISNHLYFYWYRQILGQKVEFLVSFYNNEISEKSEIFDDQFSVERPDGSNFTLKIRSTKLEDSAMYFCASSESPRAGANVLTFGAGSRLTVL.

The chain carries TRBV4-2 and TRBJ1-2; maybe TRBD1 (6 bases). CDR1 and CDR2 (germline): LGHNA, YNFKEQ. Trimming took off 4 bases at V and 3 bases at J, with 18 bases between the two ends. This CDR3 has 16 amino acids. Here the CDR3 DNA reads TGTGCCAGCAGCCGACGAAGCGTTGAGGGGGACTATGGCTACACCTTC. Encoded protein: CASSRRSVEGDYGYTF.

The genes are TRBV24-1 and TRBJ2-7; 9 nucleotides agree with TRBD1. This CDR3 region has 20 residues. Germline V gene lookup returns CDR1 KGHDR and CDR2 SFDVKD. Unmatched junction bases numbered 18, after V lost 1 base and J lost 3 bases. CDR3 residues: CATSDLSPRRTGANLYEQYF. The CDR3, as DNA: TGTGCCACCAGTGATTTATCGCCGAGAAGGACAGGGGCCAACCTCTACGAGCAGTACTTC.

The V gene is TRBV28, the J gene TRBJ2-5, with D perhaps given as TRBD1 or TRBD2 (5 bases each). The CDR3 sequence is 15 residues long. With 1 base removed from V and 4 bases from J, the gap between germline ends came to 13 bases. Germline loops: CDR1 MDHEN, CDR2 SYDVKM. CDR3 coding DNA: TGTGCCAGCAGTTTATTAGGGACGGCAGGAGAGACCCAGTACTTC. Protein: CASSLLGTAGETQYF. The entire variable domain, with the rest obtained from reference TRBV28 and TRBJ2-5, is as follows: DVKVTQSSRYLVKRTGEKVFLECVQDMDHENMFWYRQDPGLGLRLIYFSYDVKMKEKGDIPEGYSVSREKKERFSLILESASTNQTSMYLCASSLLGTAGETQYFGPGTRLLVL.

This chain links TRBV18 with TRBJ2-3, with D tentatively TRBD1 or TRBD2 (5 bases each). Trimming removed 2 bases at V and 0 bases at J, with 9 bases between. The CDR3 length is 15 residues. Germline-derived CDR1 and CDR2 are KGHSH and LQKENI. CDR3 DNA: TGTGCCAGCTCACCATTGGGGGATAGCACAGATACGCAGTATTTT. It specifies CASSPLGDSTDTQYF.

This sequence joins TRBV13 and TRBJ2-3; D may be TRBD1 (5 bases). V was clipped by 5 bases and J by 3 bases, with 9 bases between them. This CDR3 spans 13 amino acids. The germline V gene has CDR1 PRHDT and CDR2 FYEKMQ (reference sequence). CDR3 protein: CASSLTATDTQYF. The CDR3 DNA sequence: TGTGCCAGCAGCCTGACAGCGACAGATACGCAGTATTTT.

The rearrangement joins TRBV25-1 to TRBJ2-5; 7 positions match TRBD2. CDR3 length: 15 residues. The V gene end was trimmed by 8 bases and the J gene end by 5 bases; junction bases not matched to a gene: 14. Germline CDR1 reads MGHDK; CDR2 reads SYGVNS. CDR3 loop: CASSRVGRLDETQYF. CDR3 nucleotides: TGTGCCAGCTCCCGGGTCGGGAGGTTGGATGAGACCCAGTACTTC.

The chain joins TRBV4-3 to TRBJ2-3, with TRBD1 matching over 8 bases. CDR3 length: 18 residues. The junction had 10 bases not matched to a gene; V was cut back by 0 bases and J by 2 bases. Germline V gene lookup returns CDR1 LGHNA and CDR2 YSLEER. The CDR3 protein is CASSQDLPGGLLTDTQYF. The CDR3, as DNA: TGCGCCAGCAGCCAAGATCTCCCAGGGGGCTTACTCACAGATACGCAGTATTTT.

The chain has TRBV12-3 or TRBV12-4 and TRBJ2-5, with unresolved D. This CDR3 contains 13 residues. V lost 7 bases and J 7 bases, leaving 16 bases between the germline ends. The CDR3 DNA follows: TGTGCCAGCACCAACGGTGGGTTGGGGACCCAGTACTTC. This translates into CASTNGGLGTQYF.

The chain links TRBV5-1 to TRBJ1-1; 10 bases match TRBD1. CDR3 size: 17 residues. Germline values: CDR1 SGHRS, CDR2 YFSETQ. The V segment lost 3 bases and the J segment 1 base; nucleotides outside the gene matches: 9. This CDR3 is CASSSFRTGGKNTEAFF. In nucleotides, the CDR3 is TGCGCCAGCAGCTCCTTCCGGACAGGGGGGAAGAACACTGAAGCTTTCTTT.

The chain carries TRBV7-2 and TRBJ2-7; 7 bases agree with TRBD2. This CDR3 has 18 residues. Trimming cost V 1 base and J 4 bases; bases outside gene matches: 16. Looked up from germline, CDR1 is SGHTA and CDR2 is FQGNSA. CDR3 nucleotide sequence: TGTGCCAGCAGCTTAGTAGGGGTCGCTAGCGGATCTCCTTACGAGCAGTACTTC. Protein product: CASSLVGVASGSPYEQYF.

The chain is built from TRBV7-3 and TRBJ2-7; TRBD2 matches 11 bases. Germline V CDR1 and CDR2: SGHTA, FQGTGA. This CDR3 is 18 amino acids long. J lost 1 base, V lost 3 bases, and 11 bases had no gene match. Here the CDR3 DNA reads TGTGCCAGCAGCTTTGTCAGGGGTAGACTAGCGGGATCCTACGAGCAGTACTTC. It translates to CASSFVRGRLAGSYEQYF.

This chain connects TRBV4-1 to TRBJ1-2, with a possible D match to TRBD1 (5 bases). V lost 4 bases and J 3 bases, leaving 18 bases between the germline ends. CDR1 is MGHRA, CDR2 YSYEKL, per germline. This CDR3 has 16 residues. DNA of the CDR3: TGCGCCAGCAGCCCAAACCGGGGGACGGGGGACTATGGCTACACCTTC. This encodes CASSPNRGTGDYGYTF.

The chain links TRBV13 to TRBJ2-3; D uncertain. The CDR3 has 15 amino acids. In germline, CDR1 is PRHDT, CDR2 FYEKMQ (reference sequence). V was trimmed by 5 bases and J by 5 bases, leaving 17 bases between them. CDR3 in amino acids: CASSLKAVIRDTQYF. As DNA, the CDR3 is TGTGCCAGCAGCCTCAAGGCAGTAATAAGAGATACGCAGTATTTT.

This chain connects TRBV24-1 to TRBJ2-2; D possibly corresponds to TRBD1 (6 bases). The ends were cut back, 7 bases at V and 6 bases at J, with 8 bases in the middle. CDR1 is KGHDR and CDR2 is SFDVKD in the germline V gene. The CDR3 covers 12 residues. The CDR3 DNA reads as TGTGCCACCAGGGGGGCAGCCGGGGAGCTGTTTTTT. Its protein product is CATRGAAGELFF.

CDR3 protein: CASSPRQGGEQYF. In nucleotides, the CDR3 is TGTGCCAGCTCACCACGACAGGGAGGCGAGCAGTACTTC. This chain joins TRBV18 and TRBJ2-7, with D tentatively TRBD1 (7 bases). Between the trimmed V and J ends, which lost 1 base and 6 bases, there was a span of 10 bases. The germline V gene has CDR1 KGHSH and CDR2 LQKENI. The CDR3 is made up of 13 amino acids.

The gene calls are TRBV30 and TRBJ2-7; no clear D gene. Trimming shortened V by 0 bases and J by 1 base, and 4 bases separated the two germline ends. The germline gives CDR1 GTSNPN, CDR2 SVGIG (reference sequence). The CDR3 covers 12 residues. CDR3 sequence reads: CAWSVGSYEQYF. CDR3 in DNA: TGTGCCTGGAGTGTAGGGTCCTACGAGCAGTACTTC.

V and J are TRBV5-1 and TRBJ2-1, with D maybe TRBD1 (6 bases). V was cut by 1 base and J by 8 bases, with 19 bases left in between. Germline assignment: CDR1 SGHRS and CDR2 YFSETQ. There are 16 residues in the CDR3. The chain's CDR3 is CASSLQIQGFGHEQFF. The CDR3 DNA sequence: TGCGCCAGCAGCTTGCAAATCCAGGGGTTCGGGCATGAGCAGTTCTTC.

CDR3 sequence (DNA): TGTGCCAGCAGATTCGGTCGGGGGTTGACAGGGAATAAGTTCTATGGCTACACCTTC. Its translation: CASRFGRGLTGNKFYGYTF. The chain employs TRBV7-2 and TRBJ1-2, with 7 positions matching TRBD1. The CDR3 runs 19 residues. V shed 6 bases and J 4 bases; nucleotides not matched to a gene: 23. Germline-derived CDR1 and CDR2 are SGHTA and FQGNSA.